These T cell receptor beta chains were read from a single sample in a study of blood T cell repertoires in COVID-19. TCRdb keeps only in-frame clones here, not all; method: immunoSEQ multiplex PCR. This table holds 260,000 or so clones, around four fifths found once. The sequencing sample was made of peripheral blood. The receptor source for this set is a woman in her 70s with acute or convalescent COVID-19. Each CDR3 is given with its conserved first and last residue. Fields, in order: J gene, clone size, D gene, V gene, CDR3 protein, CDR3 DNA. A D gene is named only where the DNA matches it firmly. A row's size may be missing; if present it is once, few, many or a size class.

J: TRBJ1-2; size: NA; D: NA; V: TRBV6-2/TRBV6-3; CDR3: CASSYPPENYGYTF; DNA: TGTGCCAGCAGTTACCCACCTGAGAACTATGGCTACACCTTC
J: TRBJ1-2; size: NA; D: NA; V: TRBV28; CDR3: CASSLASVNYGYTF; DNA: TGTGCCAGCAGTTTAGCGTCGGTTAACTATGGCTACACCTTC
J: TRBJ1-1; size: once; D: TRBD1; V: TRBV27; CDR3: CASSLRQGGRTEAFF; DNA: TGTGCCAGCAGTCTGAGACAGGGCGGTCGAACTGAAGCTTTCTTT
J: TRBJ1-2; size: NA; D: NA; V: TRBV23-1; CDR3: CASSQSISDSNYGYTF; DNA: TGCGCCAGCAGTCAATCCATCAGCGACTCTAACTATGGCTACACCTTC
J: TRBJ1-2; size: NA; D: NA; V: TRBV7-2; CDR3: CASSSGGGYGYTF; DNA: TGTGCCAGCAGCTCCGGGGGAGGCTATGGCTACACCTTC
J: TRBJ1-6; size: NA; D: NA; V: TRBV7-2; CDR3: CASSLGAGLNSPLHF; DNA: TGTGCCAGCAGCTTAGGGGCAGGTCTTAATTCACCCCTCCACTTT
J: TRBJ2-5; size: NA; D: TRBD2; V: TRBV29-1; CDR3: CSGSSGFQETQYF; DNA: TGCAGCGGAAGTAGCGGGTTCCAAGAGACCCAGTACTTC
J: TRBJ1-1; size: once; D: NA; V: TRBV18; CDR3: CASSPTLLGQNTEAFF; DNA: TGTGCCAGCTCACCTACCCTTTTGGGACAGAACACTGAAGCTTTCTTT
J: TRBJ2-1; size: NA; D: NA; V: TRBV7-8; CDR3: CASSRTFNEQFF; DNA: TGTGCCAGCAGCCGGACTTTCAATGAGCAGTTCTTC
J: TRBJ1-1; size: NA; D: NA; V: TRBV5-1; CDR3: CASSFSRNTEAFF; DNA: TGCGCCAGCAGCTTCTCTAGGAACACTGAAGCTTTCTTT
J: TRBJ2-1; size: NA; D: TRBD2; V: TRBV11-2; CDR3: CASSLDGGGPSEQFF; DNA: TGTGCCAGCAGCTTAGATGGCGGGGGGCCGAGTGAGCAGTTCTTC
J: TRBJ1-5; size: few; D: NA; V: TRBV28; CDR3: CASSLGGSSNQPQHF; DNA: TGTGCCAGCAGTTTAGGAGGGTCGAGCAATCAGCCCCAGCATTTT
J: TRBJ1-1; size: NA; D: NA; V: TRBV7-2; CDR3: CASSYRDTEAFF; DNA: TGTGCCAGCAGCTACCGGGACACTGAAGCTTTCTTT
J: TRBJ2-3; size: NA; D: NA; V: TRBV27; CDR3: CASSLRGTDTQYF; DNA: TGTGCCAGCAGCCTCAGGGGCACAGATACGCAGTATTTT
J: TRBJ1-1; size: NA; D: NA; V: TRBV29-1; CDR3: CSVWGGTEAFF; DNA: TGCAGCGTCTGGGGCGGCACTGAAGCTTTCTTT
J: TRBJ2-2; size: NA; D: NA; V: TRBV3-1/TRBV3-2; CDR3: CASTPGGVGELFF; DNA: TGTGCCAGCACCCCTGGCGGGGTCGGGGAGCTGTTTTTT
J: TRBJ2-1; size: few; D: NA; V: TRBV12-3/TRBV12-4; CDR3: CASTVVHNEQFF; DNA: TGTGCCAGCACAGTGGTCCACAATGAGCAGTTCTTC
J: TRBJ2-2; size: NA; D: TRBD1; V: TRBV11-2; CDR3: CASSPGTVNTGELFF; DNA: TGTGCCAGCAGCCCTGGGACAGTGAACACCGGGGAGCTGTTTTTT
J: TRBJ2-4; size: NA; D: NA; V: TRBV18; CDR3: CASSPPGAKDIQYF; DNA: TGTGCCAGCTCACCACCGGGCGCAAAAGACATTCAGTACTTC
J: TRBJ1-2; size: NA; D: NA; V: TRBV5-8; CDR3: CASSWGDRGIYGYTF; DNA: TGTGCCAGCAGCTGGGGGGACCGCGGGATCTATGGCTACACCTTC
J: TRBJ2-2; size: NA; D: NA; V: TRBV7-9; CDR3: CASSVAGAGELFF; DNA: TGTGCCAGCAGCGTTGCCGGGGCCGGGGAGCTGTTTTTT
J: TRBJ1-5; size: few; D: TRBD1; V: TRBV19; CDR3: CASSTLHRGGNQPQHF; DNA: TGTGCCAGTAGTACCCTCCACAGGGGCGGCAATCAGCCCCAGCATTTT
J: TRBJ1-5; size: NA; D: TRBD1; V: TRBV5-6; CDR3: CASHSAGGASNQPQHF; DNA: TGTGCCAGCCACAGCGCAGGGGGCGCGTCCAATCAGCCCCAGCATTTT
J: TRBJ2-2; size: NA; D: TRBD2; V: TRBV4-2; CDR3: CASSQTRLAGLTGELFF; DNA: TGTGCCAGCAGCCAAACCCGACTAGCGGGATTAACCGGGGAGCTGTTTTTT
J: TRBJ2-5; size: NA; D: NA; V: TRBV9; CDR3: CATPGSGKETQYF; DNA: TGTGCCACCCCAGGTAGCGGTAAAGAGACCCAGTACTTC
J: TRBJ1-6; size: few; D: TRBD1; V: TRBV27; CDR3: CASSWTGDNSPLHF; DNA: TGTGCCAGCAGCTGGACAGGGGACAATTCACCCCTCCACTTT
J: TRBJ1-5; size: NA; D: NA; V: TRBV7-2; CDR3: CASSLQNTGYQPQHF; DNA: TGTGCCAGCAGCTTACAAAATACAGGGTATCAGCCCCAGCATTTT
J: TRBJ1-1; size: NA; D: NA; V: TRBV2; CDR3: CASSGETRRDTEAFF; DNA: TGTGCCAGCAGTGGGGAGACCCGGCGGGACACTGAAGCTTTCTTT
J: TRBJ2-1; size: NA; D: NA; V: TRBV30; CDR3: CAWSVVLSEQFF; DNA: TGTGCCTGGAGTGTCGTCTTATCGGAGCAGTTCTTC
J: TRBJ2-5; size: once; D: NA; V: TRBV2; CDR3: CASSAGPSFETQYF; DNA: TGTGCCAGCAGTGCAGGGCCCTCCTTCGAGACCCAGTACTTC
J: TRBJ1-5; size: NA; D: NA; V: TRBV28; CDR3: CASSSGTNVQPQHF; DNA: TGTGCCAGCAGTTCCGGGACAAACGTTCAGCCCCAGCATTTT
J: TRBJ1-2; size: NA; D: NA; V: TRBV6-2/TRBV6-3; CDR3: CASSYGFSVDYGYTF; DNA: TGTGCCAGCAGTTACGGCTTCAGCGTGGACTATGGCTACACCTTC
J: TRBJ1-2; size: NA; D: NA; V: TRBV12-3/TRBV12-4; CDR3: CASSREGRGGYTF; DNA: TGTGCCAGCAGCCGAGAGGGGAGGGGTGGCTACACCTTC
J: TRBJ2-1; size: NA; D: TRBD1; V: TRBV7-2; CDR3: CASSLTGTGADEQFF; DNA: TGTGCCAGCAGCTTAACGGGGACAGGGGCGGATGAGCAGTTCTTC
J: TRBJ1-2; size: NA; D: NA; V: TRBV19; CDR3: CASSIDRLADYGYTF; DNA: TGTGCCAGTAGTATTGACAGGTTGGCAGACTATGGCTACACCTTC
J: TRBJ2-7; size: few; D: TRBD2; V: TRBV5-1; CDR3: CASSQGTRLRGGEKQYF; DNA: TGCGCCAGCAGCCAGGGGACTAGATTAAGAGGTGGAGAGAAGCAGTACTTC
J: TRBJ1-5; size: few; D: NA; V: TRBV7-9; CDR3: CASSLDENQPQHF; DNA: TGTGCCAGCAGCTTAGATGAGAATCAGCCCCAGCATTTT
J: TRBJ1-1; size: NA; D: NA; V: TRBV10-3; CDR3: CASDTGYTEAFF; DNA: TGTGCCAGCGACACAGGGTACACTGAAGCTTTCTTT
J: TRBJ1-2; size: NA; D: NA; V: TRBV5-1; CDR3: CASSLDSEGYTF; DNA: TGCGCCAGCAGCTTGGATTCTGAGGGCTACACCTTC
J: TRBJ2-2; size: NA; D: TRBD1; V: TRBV4-3; CDR3: CASSHPRQGPGNTGELLFF; DNA: TGCGCCAGCAGCCATCCGAGACAGGGGCCGGGGAACACCGGGGAGCTGCTGTTTTTT
J: TRBJ1-2; size: NA; D: NA; V: TRBV6-5; CDR3: CASSYGTQDYGYTF; DNA: TGTGCCAGCAGTTACGGCACCCAGGACTATGGCTACACCTTC
J: TRBJ1-5; size: NA; D: NA; V: TRBV4-2; CDR3: CASSQDRGGGQPQHF; DNA: TGTGCCAGCAGCCAAGATCGGGGGGGAGGTCAGCCCCAGCATTTT